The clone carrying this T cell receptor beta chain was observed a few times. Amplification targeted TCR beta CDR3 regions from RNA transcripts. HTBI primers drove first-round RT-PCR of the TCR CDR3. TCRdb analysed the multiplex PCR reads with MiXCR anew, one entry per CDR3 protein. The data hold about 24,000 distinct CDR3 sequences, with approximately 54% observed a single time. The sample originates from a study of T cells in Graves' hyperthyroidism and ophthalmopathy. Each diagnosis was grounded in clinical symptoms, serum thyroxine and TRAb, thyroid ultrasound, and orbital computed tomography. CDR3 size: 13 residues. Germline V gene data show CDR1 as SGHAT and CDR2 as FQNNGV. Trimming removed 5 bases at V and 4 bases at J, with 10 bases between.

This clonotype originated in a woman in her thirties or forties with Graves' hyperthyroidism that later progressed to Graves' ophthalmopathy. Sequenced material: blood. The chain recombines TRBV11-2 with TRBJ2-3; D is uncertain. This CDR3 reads CASSPFGADTQYF. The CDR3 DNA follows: TGTGCCAGCAGCCCTTTTGGAGCAGATACGCAGTATTTT.